Sequencing of this TCR beta chain was carried out in a study of T cell responses to AZD1222 COVID-19 vaccine listed by TCRdb under 2021. In terms of the full investigation: A total of around 240 trial participants underwent TCR sequencing, of whom 200 to 220 had received two doses of AZD1222 and about 25 had received two doses of the MenACWY control vaccine. Enrollment into the trials was organized by age into subgroups of 18-55, 56-69 and 70-plus years, and those subgroups contained roughly 150, 30 and 60 TCR-sequenced participants, respectively. Overall study outcomes, separate from this receptor: Conclusions about previously exposed vaccinees are limited, since just five or six AZD1222 recipients were seropositive for SARS-CoV-2 at baseline. In the small 56-69-year group, the increase in depth fell short of significance, most likely because of low power. Spike-specific TCR breadth and depth rose significantly after two AZD1222 doses compared with day 0 and with MenACWY recipients. Because no day 14 peak-response samples were available, repertoires were characterized only after the peak T cell response. Most participants were white British and females outnumbered males, and the authors suggested that clonal diversity may have been underestimated. The vaccine-associated CD4 TCRs covered the entire spike protein, and the dominant responses fell in regions 160-218 and 743-854. Reportedly, close to half of the unique spike-specific TCRs recognized epitopes lying outside the regions that are mutated in the B.1.351 and B.1.1.7 variants.

As to this clone: Its cognate antigen has yet to be identified. It has no much larger one-base neighbor in the sample; base qualities were not kept.

The germline V gene yields SGHRS for CDR1 and YFSETQ for CDR2. Trimmed from V: 0 bases; trimmed from J: 5 bases; junction bases lacking a gene match: 9. Including cysteine and phenylalanine, the CDR3 has 16 amino acids. Left in the record is the CDR3 DNA by itself, 48 bases read in frame from the first base. The time point label here, explained by the study, means: about 28 days (+/-7) after the second vaccine dose. AZD1222 recipients given second doses at about 4 weeks or at about 12 weeks were pooled, since spike-specific TCR depth and breadth were not found to differ between the two schedules. Vaccinee samples came from UK trials COV001 and COV002, including a single-blind randomized controlled phase 2/3 trial of AZD1222 (ChAdOx1 nCoV-19) in healthy adults. For TCRbeta chain sequencing, PBMC samples from trial participants were taken at day 0 and at day 28 after the second dose. The CDR3 regions of human TCRbeta chains were subjected to immunosequencing. As for the authors' bioinformatics: TCRs in the repertoires were compared against a reference library of SARS-CoV-2-specific TCRs that had been generated with the MIRA antigen-specificity platform. Breadth meant the fraction of unique TCRs that were SARS-CoV-2-associated, whereas depth meant the fraction of total T cells that were SARS-CoV-2-associated. Using the MIRA data, each spike-specific TCR was assigned both to the spike region to which the TCR was reactive and to a CD4 or CD8 class. Log10-transformed breadth and depth values were compared by one-way ANOVA with Sidak's multiple comparisons tests. TCRdb provides this immuneACCESS table in a form limited to in-frame rearrangements. Some clones are lacking; in checked studies, under half of them reflect an unresolved V gene, and why the rest are absent is not known. That table furnishes V, J and clone size, whereas the DNA furnished D and trimming. Recorded for this sample are 130,000 or so clones; 92% of them occurred a single time. Less than 5% of the sample comes from the top ten.

The chain was built from TRBV5-1 and TRBJ1-2; 8 bases in between match TRBD1. The receptor was derived from an adult who received the AZD1222 COVID-19 vaccine. The material was peripheral blood, obtained 28 days after the second AZD1222 dose. The DNA sequence reads TGCGCCAGCAGCTTGGGACCCACAGGGGGAGGGTATGGCTACACCTTC. Its protein product is CASSLGPTGGGYGYTF.